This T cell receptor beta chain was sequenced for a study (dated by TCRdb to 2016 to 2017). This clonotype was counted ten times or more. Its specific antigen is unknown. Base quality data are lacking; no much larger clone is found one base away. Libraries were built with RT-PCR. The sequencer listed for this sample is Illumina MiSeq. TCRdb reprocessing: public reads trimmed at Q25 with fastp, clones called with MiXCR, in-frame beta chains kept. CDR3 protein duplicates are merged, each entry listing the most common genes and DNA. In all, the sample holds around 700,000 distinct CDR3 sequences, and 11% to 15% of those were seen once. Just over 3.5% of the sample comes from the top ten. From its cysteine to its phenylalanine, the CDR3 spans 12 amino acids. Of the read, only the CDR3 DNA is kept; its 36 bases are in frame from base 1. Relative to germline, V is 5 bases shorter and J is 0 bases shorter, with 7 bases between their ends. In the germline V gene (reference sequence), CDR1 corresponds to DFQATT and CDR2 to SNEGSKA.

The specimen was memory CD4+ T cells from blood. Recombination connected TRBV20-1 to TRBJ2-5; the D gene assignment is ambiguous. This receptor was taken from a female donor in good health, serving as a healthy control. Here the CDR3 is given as CSAGRYQETQYF. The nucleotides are TGCAGTGCTGGACGGTACCAAGAGACCCAGTACTTC.